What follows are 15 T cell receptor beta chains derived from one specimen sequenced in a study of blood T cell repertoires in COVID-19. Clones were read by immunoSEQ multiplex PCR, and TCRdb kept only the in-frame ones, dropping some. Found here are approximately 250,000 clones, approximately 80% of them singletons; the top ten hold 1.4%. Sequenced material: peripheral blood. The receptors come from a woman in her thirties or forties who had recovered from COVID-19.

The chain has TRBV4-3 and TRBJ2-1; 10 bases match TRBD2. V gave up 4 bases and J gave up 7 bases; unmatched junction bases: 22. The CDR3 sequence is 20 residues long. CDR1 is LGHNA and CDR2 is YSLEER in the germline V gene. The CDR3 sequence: CASSPKRASGGLRTGNEQFF. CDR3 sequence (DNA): TGCGCCAGCAGCCCTAAAAGGGCTAGCGGGGGCCTCCGCACGGGGAATGAGCAGTTCTTC.

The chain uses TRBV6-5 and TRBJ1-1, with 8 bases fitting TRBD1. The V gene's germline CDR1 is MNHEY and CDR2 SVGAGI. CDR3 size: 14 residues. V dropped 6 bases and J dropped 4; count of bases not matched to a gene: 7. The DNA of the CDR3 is TGTGCCAGCAGATCCGACAGGGGTGGCACTGAAGCTTTCTTT. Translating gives CASRSDRGGTEAFF.

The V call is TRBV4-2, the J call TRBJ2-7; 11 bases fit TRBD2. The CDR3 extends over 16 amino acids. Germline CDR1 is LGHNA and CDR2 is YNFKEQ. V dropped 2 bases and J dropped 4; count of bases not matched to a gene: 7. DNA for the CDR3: TGTGCCAGCAGCCAAAGTTATAGCGGGGGGGCTTACGAGCAGTACTTC. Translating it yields CASSQSYSGGAYEQYF.

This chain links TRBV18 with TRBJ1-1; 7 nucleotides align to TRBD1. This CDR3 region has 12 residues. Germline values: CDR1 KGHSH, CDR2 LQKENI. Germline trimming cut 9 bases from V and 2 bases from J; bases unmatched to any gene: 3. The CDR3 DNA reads TGTGCCAGTGGGACAGCTAACACTGAAGCTTTCTTT. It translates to CASGTANTEAFF.

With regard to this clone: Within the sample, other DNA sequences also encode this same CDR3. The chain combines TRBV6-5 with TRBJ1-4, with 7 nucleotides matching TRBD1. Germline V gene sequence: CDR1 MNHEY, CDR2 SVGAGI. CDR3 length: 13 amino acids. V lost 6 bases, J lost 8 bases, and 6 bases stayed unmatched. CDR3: CASRRGLREKLFF. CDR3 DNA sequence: TGTGCCAGCAGGAGGGGGCTAAGGGAAAAACTGTTTTTT.

The CDR3 loop is CASSFRPGATSGNTIYF. CDR3 bases: TGTGCCAGCAGCTTTCGTCCAGGGGCAACGTCTGGAAACACCATATATTTT. This chain uses TRBV9 with TRBJ1-3, with D tentatively TRBD1 (6 bases). V gave up 4 bases and J gave up 1 base, with 18 bases separating them. CDR3 length equals 17 residues. Germline V CDR1 and CDR2: SGDLS, YYNGEE.

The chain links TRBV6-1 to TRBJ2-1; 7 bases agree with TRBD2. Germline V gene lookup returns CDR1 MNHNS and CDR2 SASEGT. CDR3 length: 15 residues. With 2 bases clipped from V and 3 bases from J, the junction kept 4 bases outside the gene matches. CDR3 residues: CASSETGTIYNEQFF. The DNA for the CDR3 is TGTGCCAGCAGTGAAACGGGGACTATCTACAATGAGCAGTTCTTC.

CDR3 bases: TGTGCCTGGAGTGCGGGACAGTCCTACAATGAGCAGTTCTTC. Translation: CAWSAGQSYNEQFF. This rearrangement joins TRBV30 to TRBJ2-1; 7 positions match TRBD1. Trimming cost V 1 base and J 1 base; bases outside gene matches: 1. Germline V CDR1 and CDR2: GTSNPN, SVGIG (reference sequence). CDR3 size: 14 residues. The full variable domain, completed using reference TRBV30 and TRBJ2-1, is SQTIHQWPATLVQPVGSPLSLECTVEGTSNPNLYWYRQAAGRGLQLLFYSVGIGQISSEVPQNLSASRPQDRQFILSSKKLLLSDSGFYLCAWSAGQSYNEQFFGPGTRLTVL.

CDR3 in amino acids: CAIRRTGLRVSSYGYTF. The CDR3 DNA reads TGTGCCATCAGGCGGACAGGGCTAAGGGTCTCGTCCTATGGCTACACCTTC. The chain carries TRBV10-3 and TRBJ1-2, with 8 bases identical to TRBD1. Germline V gene data show CDR1 as ENHRY and CDR2 as SYGVKD. The J segment lost 4 bases and the V segment lost 6 bases, leaving 16 bases of the junction unmatched. The CDR3 has 17 residues.

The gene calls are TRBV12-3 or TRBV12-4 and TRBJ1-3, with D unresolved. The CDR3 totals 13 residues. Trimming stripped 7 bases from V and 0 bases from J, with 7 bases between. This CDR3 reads CASMFNSGNTIYF. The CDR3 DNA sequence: TGTGCCAGCATGTTCAACTCTGGAAACACCATATATTTT.

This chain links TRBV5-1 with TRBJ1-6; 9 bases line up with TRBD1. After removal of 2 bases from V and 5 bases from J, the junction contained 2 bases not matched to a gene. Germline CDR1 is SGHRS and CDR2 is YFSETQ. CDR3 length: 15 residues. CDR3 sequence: CASSFGDRDNSPLHF. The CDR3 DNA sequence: TGCGCCAGCAGCTTCGGGGACAGGGATAATTCACCCCTCCACTTT.

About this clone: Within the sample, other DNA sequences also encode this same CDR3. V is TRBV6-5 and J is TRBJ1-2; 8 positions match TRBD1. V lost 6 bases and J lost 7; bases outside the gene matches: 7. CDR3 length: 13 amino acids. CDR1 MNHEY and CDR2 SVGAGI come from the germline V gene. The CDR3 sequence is CASSRTGGGGYTF. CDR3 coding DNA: TGTGCCAGCAGCCGCACAGGGGGAGGTGGCTACACCTTC.

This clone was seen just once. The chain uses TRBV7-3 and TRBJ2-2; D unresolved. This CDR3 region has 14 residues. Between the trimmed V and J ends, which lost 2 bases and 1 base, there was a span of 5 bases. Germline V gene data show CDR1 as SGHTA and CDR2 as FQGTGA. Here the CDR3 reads CASSLLLNTGELFF. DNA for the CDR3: TGTGCCAGCAGCTTATTATTGAACACCGGGGAGCTGTTTTTT. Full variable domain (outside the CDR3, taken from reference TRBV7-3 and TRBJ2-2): GAGVSQTPSNKVTEKGKYVELRCDPISGHTALYWYRQSLGQGPEFLIYFQGTGAADDSGLPNDRFFAVRPEGSVSTLKIQRTERGDSAVYLCASSLLLNTGELFFGEGSRLTVL.

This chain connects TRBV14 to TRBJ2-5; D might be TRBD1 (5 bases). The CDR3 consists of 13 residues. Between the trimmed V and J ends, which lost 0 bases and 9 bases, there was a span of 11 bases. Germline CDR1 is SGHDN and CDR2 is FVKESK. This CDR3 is CASSQDWSRAQYF. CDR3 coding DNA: TGTGCCAGCAGCCAAGACTGGTCCAGGGCCCAGTACTTC.

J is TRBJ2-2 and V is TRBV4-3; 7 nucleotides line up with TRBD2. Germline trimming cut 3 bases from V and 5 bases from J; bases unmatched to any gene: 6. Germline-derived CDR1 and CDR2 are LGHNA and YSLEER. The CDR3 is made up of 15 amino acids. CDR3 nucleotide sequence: TGCGCCAGCAGCCAGAGATGGGGAGGGACCGGGGAGCTGTTTTTT. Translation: CASSQRWGGTGELFF.